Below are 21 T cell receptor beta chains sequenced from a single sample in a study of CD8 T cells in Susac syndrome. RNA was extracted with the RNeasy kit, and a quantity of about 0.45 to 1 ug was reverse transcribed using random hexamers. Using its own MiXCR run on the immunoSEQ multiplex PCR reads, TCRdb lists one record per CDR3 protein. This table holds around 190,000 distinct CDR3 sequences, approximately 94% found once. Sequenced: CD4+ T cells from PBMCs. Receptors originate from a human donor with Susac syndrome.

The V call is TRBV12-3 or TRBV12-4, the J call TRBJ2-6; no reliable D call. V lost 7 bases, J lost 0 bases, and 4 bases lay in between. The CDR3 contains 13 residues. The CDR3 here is CASKVSGANVLTF. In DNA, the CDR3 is TGTGCCAGCAAAGTCTCTGGGGCCAACGTCCTGACTTTC.

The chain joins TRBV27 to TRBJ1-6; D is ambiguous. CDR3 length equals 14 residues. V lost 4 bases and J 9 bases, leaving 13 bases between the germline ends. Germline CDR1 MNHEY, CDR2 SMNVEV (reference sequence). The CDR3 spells CASSSLMATSPLHF. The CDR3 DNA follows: TGTGCCAGCAGTTCGCTGATGGCTACTTCACCCCTCCACTTT.

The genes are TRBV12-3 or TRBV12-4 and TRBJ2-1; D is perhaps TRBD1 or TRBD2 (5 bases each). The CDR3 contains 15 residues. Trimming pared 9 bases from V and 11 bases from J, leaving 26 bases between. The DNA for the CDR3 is TGTGCCAGTAAAATGACCGGGACCGGGTGGGAACAGCAGTTCTTC. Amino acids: CASKMTGTGWEQQFF.

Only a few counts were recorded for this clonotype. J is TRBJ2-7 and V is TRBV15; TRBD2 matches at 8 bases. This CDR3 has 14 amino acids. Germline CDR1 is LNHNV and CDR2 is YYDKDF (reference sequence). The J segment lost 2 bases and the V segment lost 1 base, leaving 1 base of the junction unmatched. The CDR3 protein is CATSRAGGTYEQYF. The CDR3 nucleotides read TGTGCCACCAGCAGAGCGGGGGGGACCTACGAGCAGTACTTC.

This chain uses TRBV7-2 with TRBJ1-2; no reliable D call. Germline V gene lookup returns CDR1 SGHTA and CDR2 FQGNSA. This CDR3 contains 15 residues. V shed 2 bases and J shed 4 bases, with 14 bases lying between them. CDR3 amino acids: CASSLQQRRPYGYTF. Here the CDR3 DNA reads TGTGCCAGCAGCTTACAACAGCGTAGACCCTATGGCTACACCTTC.

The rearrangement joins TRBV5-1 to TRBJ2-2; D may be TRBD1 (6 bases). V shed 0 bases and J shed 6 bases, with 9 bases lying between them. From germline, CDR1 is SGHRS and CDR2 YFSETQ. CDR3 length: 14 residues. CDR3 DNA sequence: TGCGCCAGCAGCTTGGGACAGGTCCCCGGGGAGCTGTTTTTT. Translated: CASSLGQVPGELFF.

CDR3 DNA sequence: TGCAGTGCCTCTTCGAACAGCGGGGGCCCGCGGGGGACCCAGTACTTC. It yields the protein CSASSNSGGPRGTQYF. The V gene is TRBV20-1, the J gene TRBJ2-5, with 8 nucleotides matching TRBD2. Trimming cost V 6 bases and J 7 bases; bases outside gene matches: 19. Per germline, CDR1 DFQATT and CDR2 SNEGSKA (reference sequence). CDR3 length: 16 residues.

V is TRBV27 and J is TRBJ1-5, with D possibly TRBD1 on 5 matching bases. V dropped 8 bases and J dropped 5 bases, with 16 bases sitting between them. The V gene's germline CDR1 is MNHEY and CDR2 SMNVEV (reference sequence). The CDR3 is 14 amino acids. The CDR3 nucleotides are TGTGCCAGCGCCCGAGCGGGGGTATATCAGCCCCAGCATTTT. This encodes CASARAGVYQPQHF.

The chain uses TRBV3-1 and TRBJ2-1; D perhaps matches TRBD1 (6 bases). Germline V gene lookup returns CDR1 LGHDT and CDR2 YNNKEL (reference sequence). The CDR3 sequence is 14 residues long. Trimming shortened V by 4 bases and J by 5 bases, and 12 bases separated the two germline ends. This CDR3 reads CASSPRDNHNEQFF. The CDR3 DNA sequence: TGTGCCAGCAGCCCCCGGGACAATCACAATGAGCAGTTCTTC.

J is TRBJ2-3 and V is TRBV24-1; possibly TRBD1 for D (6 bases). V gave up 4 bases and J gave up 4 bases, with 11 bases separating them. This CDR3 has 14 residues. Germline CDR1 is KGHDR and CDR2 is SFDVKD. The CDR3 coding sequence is TGTGCCACCAGTGAAACAGGGAGCGCAGATACGCAGTATTTT. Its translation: CATSETGSADTQYF.

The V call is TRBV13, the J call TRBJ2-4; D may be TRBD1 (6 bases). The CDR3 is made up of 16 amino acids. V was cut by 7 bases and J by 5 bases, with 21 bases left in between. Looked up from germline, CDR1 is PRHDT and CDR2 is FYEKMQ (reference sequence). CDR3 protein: CASTTGQGFFENIQYF. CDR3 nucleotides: TGTGCCAGCACCACGGGGCAGGGGTTTTTCGAAAACATTCAGTACTTC.

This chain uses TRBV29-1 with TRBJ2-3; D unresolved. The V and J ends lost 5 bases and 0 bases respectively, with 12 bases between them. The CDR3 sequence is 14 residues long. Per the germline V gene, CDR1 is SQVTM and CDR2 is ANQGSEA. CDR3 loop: CSVKDGSSTDTQYF. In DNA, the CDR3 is TGCAGCGTTAAGGACGGATCTAGCACAGATACGCAGTATTTT.

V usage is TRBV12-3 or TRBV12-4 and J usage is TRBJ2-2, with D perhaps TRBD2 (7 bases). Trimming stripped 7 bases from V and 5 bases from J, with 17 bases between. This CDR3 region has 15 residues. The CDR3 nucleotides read TGTGCCAGCACCTTGGGCGGGGGCCGGACCGGGGAGCTGTTTTTT. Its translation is CASTLGGGRTGELFF.

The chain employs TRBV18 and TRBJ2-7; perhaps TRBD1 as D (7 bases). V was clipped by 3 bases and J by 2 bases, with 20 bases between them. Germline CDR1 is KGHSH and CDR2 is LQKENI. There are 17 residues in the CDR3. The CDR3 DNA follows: TGTGCCAGCTCACCCGAGGGGTGGAGGGACAGAACCTACGAGCAGTACTTC. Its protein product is CASSPEGWRDRTYEQYF. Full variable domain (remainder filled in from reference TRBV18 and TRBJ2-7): NAGVMQNPRHLVRRRGQEARLRCSPMKGHSHVYWYRQLPEEGLKFMVYLQKENIIDESGMPKERFSAEFPKEGPSILRIQQVVRGDSAAYFCASSPEGWRDRTYEQYFGPGTRLTVT.

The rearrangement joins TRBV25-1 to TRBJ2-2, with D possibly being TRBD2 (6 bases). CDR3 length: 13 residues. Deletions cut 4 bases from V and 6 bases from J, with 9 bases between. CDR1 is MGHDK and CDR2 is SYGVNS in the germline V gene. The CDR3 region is CASSVLAPGELFF. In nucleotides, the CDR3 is TGTGCCAGCAGTGTACTAGCTCCCGGGGAGCTGTTTTTT.

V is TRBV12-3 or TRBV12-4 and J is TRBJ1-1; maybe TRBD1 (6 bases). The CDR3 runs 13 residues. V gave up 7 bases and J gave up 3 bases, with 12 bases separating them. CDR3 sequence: CASKTGTYTEAFF. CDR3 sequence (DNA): TGTGCCAGCAAAACAGGGACTTACACTGAAGCTTTCTTT.

CDR3 amino acids: CASSLGGTMNTEAFF. The CDR3, as DNA: TGCGCCAGCAGCTTGGGGGGGACTATGAACACTGAAGCTTTCTTT. This rearrangement joins TRBV5-1 to TRBJ1-1; perhaps TRBD1 as D (5 bases). Germline lookup yields CDR1 SGHRS and CDR2 YFSETQ. V shed 0 bases and J shed 0 bases, with 9 bases lying between them. The CDR3 runs to 15 residues.

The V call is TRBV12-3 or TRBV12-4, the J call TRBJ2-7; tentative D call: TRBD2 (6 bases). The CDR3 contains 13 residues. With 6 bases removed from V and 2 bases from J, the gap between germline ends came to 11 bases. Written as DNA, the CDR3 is TGTGCCAGCAGACCGTCGGGGGCCTACGAGCAGTACTTC. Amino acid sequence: CASRPSGAYEQYF.

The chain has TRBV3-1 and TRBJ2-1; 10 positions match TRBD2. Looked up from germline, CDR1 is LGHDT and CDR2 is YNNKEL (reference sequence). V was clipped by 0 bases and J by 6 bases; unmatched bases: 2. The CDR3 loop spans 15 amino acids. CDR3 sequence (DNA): TGTGCCAGCAGCCAAGAAACTAGCGGGGCCAATGAGCAGTTCTTC. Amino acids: CASSQETSGANEQFF.

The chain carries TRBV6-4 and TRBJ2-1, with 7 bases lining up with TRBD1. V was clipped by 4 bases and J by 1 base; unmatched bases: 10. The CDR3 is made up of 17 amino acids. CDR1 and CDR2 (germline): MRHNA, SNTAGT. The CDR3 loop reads CASSVAASGGSYNEQFF. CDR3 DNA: TGTGCCAGCAGTGTAGCAGCCTCAGGGGGTTCCTACAATGAGCAGTTCTTC.

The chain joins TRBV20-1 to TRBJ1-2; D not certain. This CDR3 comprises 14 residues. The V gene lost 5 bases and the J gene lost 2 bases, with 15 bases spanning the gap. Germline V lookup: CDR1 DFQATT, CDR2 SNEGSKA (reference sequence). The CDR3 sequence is CSAPLLASNYGYTF. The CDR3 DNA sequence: TGCAGTGCTCCTTTACTTGCGTCGAACTATGGCTACACCTTC.